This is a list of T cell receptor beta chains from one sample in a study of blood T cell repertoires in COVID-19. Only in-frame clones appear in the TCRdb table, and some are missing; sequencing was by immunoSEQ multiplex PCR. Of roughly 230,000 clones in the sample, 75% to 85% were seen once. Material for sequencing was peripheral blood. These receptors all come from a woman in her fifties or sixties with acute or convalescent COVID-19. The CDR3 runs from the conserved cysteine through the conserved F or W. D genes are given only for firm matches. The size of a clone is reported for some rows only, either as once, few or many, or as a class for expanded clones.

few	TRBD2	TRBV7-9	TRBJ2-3	TGTGCCAGCAGCTTTACGACTAGCGGGGTTTCAGATACGCAGTATTTT	CASSFTTSGVSDTQYF
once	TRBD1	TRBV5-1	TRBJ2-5	TGCGCCAGCAGTGACGGACAGGGCCGGGGAGAGACCCAGTACTTC	CASSDGQGRGETQYF
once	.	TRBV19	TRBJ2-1	TGTGCCAGTAGTATTTCTCTACTCAATGAGCAGTTCTTC	CASSISLLNEQFF
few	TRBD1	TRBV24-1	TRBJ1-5	TGTGCCACCAGTGATCCCACGGGACAGCGCCAACATTTT	CATSDPTGQRQHF
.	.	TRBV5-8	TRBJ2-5	TGTGCCAGCAGCGGCGGGGGACAAGGGGAAGAGACCCAGTACTTC	CASSGGGQGEETQYF
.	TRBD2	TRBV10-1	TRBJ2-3	TGCGCCAGCAGTGAGAGTAGGACTAGCGGACAAGATACGCAGTATTTT	CASSESRTSGQDTQYF
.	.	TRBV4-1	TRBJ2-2	TGCGCCAGCAGCCAAGCCCCGGTAGAAAACACCGGGGAGCTGTTTTTT	CASSQAPVENTGELFF
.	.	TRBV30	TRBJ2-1	TGTGCCTGGCGGTCCCCTGCAACGGGGCAGTTCTTC	CAWRSPATGQFF
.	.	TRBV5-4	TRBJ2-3	TGTGCCAGCAGCTTGGGGGCAGGGCTGACAGATACGCAGTATTTT	CASSLGAGLTDTQYF
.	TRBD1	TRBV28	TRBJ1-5	TGTGCCAGCAGTTTGTCGGGACAGGGGAATCAGCCCCAGCATTTT	CASSLSGQGNQPQHF
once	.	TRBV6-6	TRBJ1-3	TGTGCCAGCCAGGGGCCTGGAAACACCATATATTTT	CASQGPGNTIYF
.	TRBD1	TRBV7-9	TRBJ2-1	TGTGCCAGCAGCTTAGTGGTAGCCTATATGGACAGGAAGTTCTTC	CASSLVVAYMDRKFF
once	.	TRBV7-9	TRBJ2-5	TGTGCCAGCAGCCTGGACAGATTCGAGACCCAGTACTTC	CASSLDRFETQYF
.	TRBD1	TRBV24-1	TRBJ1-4	TGTGCCACCAGTGATCCAGGACAGGGGGGTGAAAAACTGTTTTTT	CATSDPGQGGEKLFF
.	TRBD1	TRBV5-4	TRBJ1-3	TGTGCCAGCAGCTTGGGTCAGGGGGCACATGGAAACACCATATATTTT	CASSLGQGAHGNTIYF
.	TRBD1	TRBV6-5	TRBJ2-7	TGTGCCAGCCACCGGGACAGGGTTTCCTACGAGCAGTACTTC	CASHRDRVSYEQYF
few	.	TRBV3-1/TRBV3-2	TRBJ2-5	TGTGCCAGCAGCCAAGATATCGTGACCCAGTACTTC	CASSQDIVTQYF
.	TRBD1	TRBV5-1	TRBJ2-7	TGCGCCAGCAGCTTTGGGACAGGTTCCTACGAGCAGTACTTC	CASSFGTGSYEQYF
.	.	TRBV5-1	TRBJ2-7	TGCGCCAGCAGCTTGGACCAGGGGGGAACCTACGAGCAGTACTTC	CASSLDQGGTYEQYF
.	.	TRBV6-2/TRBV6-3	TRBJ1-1	TGTGCCAGCAGTGAGCGCCGGGACTGGAACACTGAAGCTTTCTTT	CASSERRDWNTEAFF
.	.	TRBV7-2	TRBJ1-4	TGTGCCAGCAGCTCCTACCAGGGTGACGAAAAACTGTTTTTT	CASSSYQGDEKLFF
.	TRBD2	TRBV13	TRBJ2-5	TGTGCCAGCAGCCTGGGGGGGAGGGAGACCCAGTACTTC	CASSLGGRETQYF
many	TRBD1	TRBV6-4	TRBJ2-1	TGTGCCAGCAGTGCATCCGGGACAGGGGGCAATGAGCAGTTCTTC	CASSASGTGGNEQFF
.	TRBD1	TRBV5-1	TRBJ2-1	TGCGCCAGCAGCTTGGTTCCGGGACAGGAATACAATGAGCAGTTCTTC	CASSLVPGQEYNEQFF